This TCR beta chain was identified during a study of technical replicates of blood from a handful of donors. TCRdb keeps only in-frame clones here, not all; method: immunoSEQ multiplex PCR. The table shows 75,000 to 100,000 clones, with around 90% occurring only once. Sequences were obtained from T cells isolated from PBMCs. This clonotype was sampled from a human donor in good health.

This chain's CDR3 is CASSETRYTGELFF. CDR3 coding DNA: TGTGCCAGCAGCGAAACTAGGTACACCGGGGAGCTGTTTTTT. The chain carries TRBV7-6 and TRBJ2-2; the D gene is possibly TRBD2 (5 bases). Germline V CDR1 and CDR2: SGHVS, FNYEAQ. Trimming took off 5 bases at V and 3 bases at J, with 10 bases between the two ends. The CDR3 runs 14 residues.